This T cell receptor beta chain was profiled in a study of neurological immune-mediated disorders. TCRdb passed the 5' RACE reads through MiXCR, listing each CDR3 protein once. The table includes tens of thousands of distinct CDR3 sequences, about 5% detected once. Time point indicated: longitudinal time-point 2. This CDR3 contains 14 residues. V was clipped by 2 bases and J by 3 bases, with 10 bases between them. CDR1 and CDR2 (germline): SGHAT, FQNNGV. This clonotype has a count of ten or more. The TCR originated in an older woman with multiple sclerosis. The genes are TRBV11-2 and TRBJ2-5; D gene unclear. The sequencing sample was made of PBMCs. CDR3 region: CASSLKDLKETQYF. CDR3 DNA sequence: TGTGCCAGCAGCTTAAAGGACCTAAAAGAGACCCAGTACTTC.